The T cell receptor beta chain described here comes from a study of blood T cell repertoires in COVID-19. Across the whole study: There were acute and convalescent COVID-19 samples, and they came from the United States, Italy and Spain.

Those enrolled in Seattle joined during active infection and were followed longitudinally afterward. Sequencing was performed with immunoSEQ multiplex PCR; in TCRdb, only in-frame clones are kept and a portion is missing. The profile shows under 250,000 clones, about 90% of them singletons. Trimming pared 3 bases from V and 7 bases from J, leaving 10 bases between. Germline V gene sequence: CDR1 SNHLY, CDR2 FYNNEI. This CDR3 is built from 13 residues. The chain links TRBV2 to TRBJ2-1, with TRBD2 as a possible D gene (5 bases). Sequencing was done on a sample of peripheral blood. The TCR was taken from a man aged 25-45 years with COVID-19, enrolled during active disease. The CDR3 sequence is CASSDYLANEQFF. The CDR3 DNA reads TGTGCCAGCAGTGACTATCTAGCTAATGAGCAGTTCTTC.